What follows are 27 T cell receptor beta chains derived from one specimen sequenced in a study of blood T cells in healthy people across ages. Using a J-beta primer mix together with a sample-barcoded 5' primer, a second PCR was run for about 6 to 11 cycles. From the 5' RACE reads, TCRdb called clonotypes with MiXCR, one entry per CDR3 protein. This repertoire shows over 1.5 million distinct CDR3 sequences, around 50% found once; its top ten account for about 2.1%. The sequenced sample was blood. Every receptor here comes from a woman aged 40-49 years in good health.

The sample holds a few counts of this clonotype. CDR3 loop: CASSRGDSGGHNEQFF. The CDR3 DNA reads TGCGCCAGCAGCCGGGGGGATAGCGGGGGCCACAATGAGCAGTTCTTC. The V and J genes are TRBV4-3 and TRBJ2-1, with 9 bases that match TRBD2. V lost 4 bases to trimming and J lost 5 bases; unmatched junction nucleotides: 9. The CDR3 is 16 residues long. Germline CDR1 LGHNA, CDR2 YSLEER.

This clonotype occurred a few times. The gene calls are TRBV2 and TRBJ2-6, with D possibly matching TRBD1 (5 bases). CDR1 is SNHLY and CDR2 is FYNNEI in the germline V gene. V was pared by 3 bases and J by 3 bases, with 9 bases between. The CDR3 consists of 15 residues. The CDR3 nucleotides read TGTGCCAGCAGTGAGGCAGGGATTGGGGCCAACGTCCTGACTTTC. Amino acid sequence: CASSEAGIGANVLTF.

This chain connects TRBV12-3 or TRBV12-4 to TRBJ2-3, with 11 bases lining up with TRBD1. Germline trimming cut 4 bases from V and 4 bases from J; bases unmatched to any gene: 4. This CDR3 spans 15 amino acids. The CDR3 loop reads CASSSSGQGADTQYF. DNA of the CDR3: TGTGCCAGCAGTTCCTCGGGACAGGGGGCAGATACGCAGTATTTT.

The gene calls are TRBV6-6 and TRBJ1-2; D remains unclear. The V end lost 2 bases, the J end lost 3 bases, and 13 bases lay between the germline ends. Germline lookup yields CDR1 MNHNY and CDR2 SVGAGI (reference sequence). The CDR3 extends over 15 amino acids. CDR3 protein: CASSYHGEGDYGYTF. DNA of the CDR3: TGTGCCAGCAGTTACCACGGTGAGGGAGACTATGGCTACACCTTC.

CDR3 sequence reads: CATSPPSGVQYF. Here the CDR3 DNA reads TGTGCCACCAGTCCGCCCTCGGGGGTGCAGTACTTC. The chain carries TRBV24-1 and TRBJ2-4; possible D gene TRBD2, 6 bases. The CDR3 has 12 residues. Trimming left V 6 bases short and J 13 bases short, with 15 bases between. Per germline, CDR1 KGHDR and CDR2 SFDVKD.

The chain joins TRBV12-3 or TRBV12-4 to TRBJ2-7, with 13 bases matching TRBD2. The CDR3 has 20 residues. The V gene end was trimmed by 3 bases and the J gene end by 1 base; junction bases not matched to a gene: 15. DNA for the CDR3: TGTGCCAGCAGTTTTTTCCTGACTAGCGGGAGGCCCAGTTCATCCTACGAGCAGTACTTC. This encodes CASSFFLTSGRPSSSYEQYF.

The chain carries TRBV20-1 and TRBJ2-1; 10 nucleotides line up with TRBD1. The ends lost 6 bases at V and 12 bases at J; junction bases unmatched: 17. The CDR3 covers 15 residues. Germline loops: CDR1 DFQATT, CDR2 SNEGSKA (reference sequence). Here the CDR3 DNA reads TGCAGTGCCCTGGTCGATCGGACAGGGGGTAGAGTGCAGTTCTTC. Residues: CSALVDRTGGRVQFF.

This clonotype has a handful of counts. The rearrangement links TRBV20-1 to TRBJ2-7, with TRBD1 identical over 12 bases. With V trimmed by 0 bases and J by 4 bases, 13 bases remained unmatched. Germline V CDR1 and CDR2: DFQATT, SNEGSKA (reference sequence). There are 18 residues in the CDR3. This chain's CDR3 is CSARDSGAGTGGRYEQYF. The CDR3 coding sequence is TGCAGTGCTAGAGATTCAGGCGCCGGGACAGGGGGCCGGTACGAGCAGTACTTC.

The chain is built from TRBV14 and TRBJ2-7, with 8 bases lining up with TRBD1. Germline CDR1 SGHDN, CDR2 FVKESK. Trimming cost V 10 bases and J 2 bases; bases outside gene matches: 7. This CDR3 has 13 amino acids. CDR3 DNA sequence: TGTGCCACCGAGGGACAGGCCACCTACGAGCAGTACTTC. Its protein is CATEGQATYEQYF.

As for this clonotype: One end of the junction fails to match germline, which may point to a read error. This chain uses TRBV12-3 or TRBV12-4 with TRBJ2-4; TRBD1 agrees at 9 bases. Matching the DNA end better, TRBJ2-7 makes the J call doubtful. The CDR3 extends over 16 amino acids. CDR3 nucleotides: TGTGGCAGCAGCCGGGGACAGGGATTGGGCGTCGACGAGCAGTACTTC. Residues: CGSSRGQGLGVDEQYF.

V and J are TRBV5-6 and TRBJ1-5; D gene uncertain. The V end was cut by 1 base, the J end by 9 bases, with 11 bases between. The CDR3 covers 13 residues. Germline V lookup: CDR1 SGHDT, CDR2 YYEEEE. DNA of the CDR3: TGTGCCAGCAGCTTGCTACGGATCCCGCCCCAGCATTTT. It yields the protein CASSLLRIPPQHF.

This clonotype was picked up a small number of times. J is TRBJ2-1 and V is TRBV20-1, with TRBD1 identical over 8 bases. The CDR3 runs to 15 residues. The V gene's germline CDR1 is DFQATT and CDR2 SNEGSKA (reference sequence). J gave up 7 bases and V 0 bases, and 8 bases lay outside the gene matches. Here the CDR3 DNA reads TGCAGTGCTAGAGATCTAAGGCAGGGGGCGAATGAGCAGTTCTTC. As protein: CSARDLRQGANEQFF.

In this sample, this clonotype turned up a few times. This chain links TRBV5-1 with TRBJ2-5; D is unresolved. The germline V gene has CDR1 SGHRS and CDR2 YFSETQ. Trimming left V 0 bases short and J 11 bases short, with 17 bases between. CDR3 size: 14 residues. The DNA of the CDR3 is TGCGCCAGCAGCTTGGCCTGGCAAGACAATGAGCAGTACTTC. It translates to CASSLAWQDNEQYF.

This clonotype was counted a few times. This chain joins TRBV20-1 and TRBJ2-3, with 8 positions matching TRBD2. Germline V gives CDR1 DFQATT, CDR2 SNEGSKA (reference sequence). This CDR3 has 15 amino acids. V lost 0 bases and J lost 2; bases outside the gene matches: 4. The CDR3 protein is CSARESGGVTDTQYF. CDR3 nucleotide sequence: TGCAGTGCTAGAGAGAGCGGGGGTGTCACAGATACGCAGTATTTT.

This clonotype was observed a handful of times. This sequence joins TRBV3-1 and TRBJ2-1; perhaps D is TRBD1 or TRBD2 (5 bases each). This CDR3 has 14 amino acids. Per germline, CDR1 LGHDT and CDR2 YNNKEL (reference sequence). V shed 0 bases and J shed 6 bases, with 9 bases lying between them. This CDR3 reads CASSQDPGSNEQFF. The DNA of the CDR3 is TGTGCCAGCAGCCAAGATCCAGGGAGCAATGAGCAGTTCTTC.

The DNA of the CDR3 is TGTGCCAGCAGTGAGACGGGGGACAATGAGCAGTACTTC. Translation gives CASSETGDNEQYF. V gene TRBV28 combines with J gene TRBJ2-1; D is tentatively TRBD1 or TRBD2 (6 bases each). Judging by the DNA end, TRBJ2-7 fits better; the J call may be wrong. CDR1 is MDHEN and CDR2 is SYDVKM in the germline V gene. CDR3 length equals 13 residues.

The chain's CDR3 is CASSWYSTASTDTQYF. CDR3 bases: TGTGCCAGCAGCTGGTACTCGACAGCTAGCACAGATACGCAGTATTTT. The rearrangement uses TRBV7-9 and TRBJ2-3; tentative D call: TRBD1 (5 bases). CDR1 SEHNR and CDR2 FQNEAQ come from the germline V gene (reference sequence). Trimming took off 4 bases at V and 0 bases at J, with 14 bases between the two ends. The length of the CDR3 is 16 residues.

This chain links TRBV12-3 or TRBV12-4 with TRBJ1-2, with D hard to call. The CDR3 covers 10 residues. Trimming removed 10 bases from V and 6 bases from J, with 9 bases in between. CDR3 DNA sequence: TGTGCCATCAGATCGGATGGCTACACCTTC. It specifies CAIRSDGYTF.

There are a few counts of this clonotype. This rearrangement joins TRBV15 to TRBJ1-1, with 8 bases identical to TRBD1. Germline CDR1 is LNHNV and CDR2 is YYDKDF (reference sequence). With 5 bases clipped from V and 7 bases from J, the junction kept 6 bases outside the gene matches. The CDR3 consists of 13 residues. The CDR3 spells CATSGDRRNEAFF. CDR3 DNA: TGTGCCACCAGCGGGGACAGGAGGAATGAAGCTTTCTTT. The full variable domain, completed using reference TRBV15 and TRBJ1-1, is DAMVIQNPRYQVTQFGKPVTLSCSQTLNHNVMYWYQQKSSQAPKLLFHYYDKDFNNEADTPDNFQSRRPNTSFCFLDIRSPGLGDTAMYLCATSGDRRNEAFFGQGTRLTVV.

V gene TRBV12-3 or TRBV12-4 combines with J gene TRBJ1-2; D is undetermined. V lost 2 bases and J 4 bases, leaving 8 bases between the germline ends. The CDR3 totals 13 residues. The CDR3 sequence: CASSLRLLYGYTF. The CDR3 bases are TGTGCCAGCAGTTTAAGGCTTCTCTATGGCTACACCTTC.

J is TRBJ2-3 and V is TRBV4-3; 9 nucleotides agree with TRBD2. The CDR3 has 16 amino acids. The junction had 5 bases not matched to a gene; V was cut back by 1 base and J by 3 bases. Germline CDR1 reads LGHNA; CDR2 reads YSLEER. CDR3 sequence: CASSQVIAGETDTQYF. CDR3 DNA sequence: TGCGCCAGCAGCCAAGTAATAGCGGGGGAGACAGATACGCAGTATTTT.

This clonotype appeared a few times. This chain links TRBV20-1 with TRBJ2-1; D not resolved. Germline CDR1 and CDR2: DFQATT and SNEGSKA (reference sequence). This CDR3 has 12 residues. Trimming removed 5 bases from V and 7 bases from J, with 12 bases in between. This CDR3 is CSASTPPNEQFF. As DNA, the CDR3 is TGCAGTGCTTCGACCCCGCCGAATGAGCAGTTCTTC.

The genes are TRBV6-1 and TRBJ2-6, with D possibly matching TRBD1 (6 bases). The CDR3 length is 18 residues. Trimming pared 4 bases from V and 2 bases from J, leaving 18 bases between. Germline V gene lookup returns CDR1 MNHNS and CDR2 SASEGT. The CDR3 protein is CASSGSGDMATGANVLTF. The CDR3 DNA is TGTGCCAGCAGTGGCTCAGGGGATATGGCTACTGGGGCCAACGTCCTGACTTTC.

The chain is built from TRBV6-5 and TRBJ2-7; 11 nucleotides align to TRBD2. Germline values: CDR1 MNHEY, CDR2 SVGAGI. The CDR3 has 16 amino acids. Unmatched junction bases numbered 7, after V lost 4 bases and J lost 2 bases. The CDR3, as DNA: TGTGCCAGCAGTTCCAAACTAGCGGGGGCTGCCTACGAGCAGTACTTC. It encodes CASSSKLAGAAYEQYF.

The V and J genes are TRBV5-1 and TRBJ1-4; 10 bases agree with TRBD1. The CDR3 runs 14 residues. Per germline, CDR1 SGHRS and CDR2 YFSETQ. V trimming: 5 bases; J trimming: 6 bases; junction bases outside the gene matches: 4. The CDR3 is CASRSGTGDEKLFF. Written as DNA, the CDR3 is TGCGCCAGCAGATCCGGGACAGGGGATGAAAAACTGTTTTTT.

This rearrangement joins TRBV4-3 to TRBJ1-2; 7 nucleotides agree with TRBD1. There are 18 residues in the CDR3. The V gene end was trimmed by 4 bases and the J gene end by 7 bases; junction bases not matched to a gene: 21. Germline V CDR1 and CDR2: LGHNA, YSLEER. The CDR3 coding sequence is TGCGCCAGCAGCCCCCGTCCTTTCCCCCTCGACAGGGACTCTGGCTACACCTTC. Its protein is CASSPRPFPLDRDSGYTF.

The chain uses TRBV29-1 and TRBJ2-5; D assignment may be TRBD1 or TRBD2 (5 bases each). CDR3 length: 13 residues. Germline CDR1 is SQVTM and CDR2 is ANQGSEA. V was pared by 4 bases and J by 1 base, with 10 bases between. The DNA for the CDR3 is TGCAGCGTTGTCCGGGGCAGCCAAGAGACCCAGTACTTC. Translating gives CSVVRGSQETQYF. Variable domain in full (rest from reference TRBV29-1 and TRBJ2-5): SAVISQKPSRDICQRGTSLTIQCQVDSQVTMMFWYRQQPGQSLTLIATANQGSEATYESGFVIDKFPISRPNLTFSTLTVSNMSPEDSSIYLCSVVRGSQETQYFGPGTRLLVL.